The rows below give T cell receptor beta chains drawn from one sample of a study of T cell responses to AZD1222 COVID-19 vaccine. Assay: immunoSEQ multiplex PCR; the TCRdb copy retains only in-frame clones and omits some. The sample lists under 150,000 clones, roughly 92% occurring once. This sample comprised peripheral blood, obtained 28 days after the second AZD1222 dose. Every receptor here comes from an adult who received the AZD1222 COVID-19 vaccine. The CDR3 runs from the conserved cysteine through the conserved F or W. Each record gives: clone size, V gene, J gene, D gene, CDR3 DNA, CDR3 protein. A D gene is named only where the DNA matches it firmly. Clone sizes are given selectively: once, few, many, or a class where the clone is expanded.

>NA|TRBV3-1/TRBV3-2|TRBJ2-1|NA
TGTGCCAGCAGCCGGGACATTATGAGCTCCTACAATGAGCAGTTCTTC
CASSRDIMSSYNEQFF
>NA|TRBV5-6|TRBJ1-1|NA
TGTGCCAGCAGCTTGTTCCCCACCAGGGTGGCTGAAGCTTTCTTT
CASSLFPTRVAEAFF
>NA|TRBV28|TRBJ2-7|NA
TGTGCCAGCGGGGAGGGGGGCTCCTACGAGCAGTACTTC
CASGEGGSYEQYF
>NA|TRBV6-7|TRBJ1-2|NA
TGTGCCAGCAGTTACTTCGGCCCGGGCACGAACTATGGCTACACCTTC
CASSYFGPGTNYGYTF
>NA|TRBV7-6|TRBJ2-7|NA
TGTGCCAGCAGCTCACAGACTATCTACGAGCAGTACTTC
CASSSQTIYEQYF
>NA|TRBV18|TRBJ2-2|TRBD1
TGTGCCAGCTCACCGGGACAGGGTGACACCGGGGAGCTGTTTTTT
CASSPGQGDTGELFF
>NA|TRBV7-2|TRBJ1-1|TRBD1
TGTGCCAGCAGCTTGACAGGGGCCGGCACTGAAGCTTTCTTT
CASSLTGAGTEAFF
>once|TRBV28|TRBJ1-2|NA
TGTGCCAGCAGGCTGGACAGTTTGTACTATGGCTACACCTTC
CASRLDSLYYGYTF
>once|TRBV7-3|TRBJ2-5|NA
TGTGCCAGCAGCCGAGACAGACAAGAGACCCAGTACTTC
CASSRDRQETQYF
>NA|TRBV21-1|TRBJ1-4|NA
TGTGCCAGCAGCAAAGGAAACAACCAGGGGGCAGAGGGTGATGAAAAACTGTTTTTT
CASSKGNNQGAEGDEKLFF
>NA|TRBV11-2|TRBJ2-1|TRBD2
TGTGCCAGCAGCTCCCGATGGGCGGGAGAAGAGGGCCACAATGAGCAGTTCTTC
CASSSRWAGEEGHNEQFF
>NA|TRBV11-3|TRBJ1-1|NA
TGTGCCAGCAGCCCCGACAGGAGGAACACTGAAGCTTTCTTT
CASSPDRRNTEAFF
>NA|TRBV2|TRBJ2-2|NA
TGTGCCAGCAGTGGTTCGAAGAAGGGGGATGACGGGGAGCTGTTTTTT
CASSGSKKGDDGELFF
>NA|TRBV19|TRBJ2-2|TRBD1
TGTGCCTCAGAGGGGGCGTGGGGCGGGGAGCTGTTTTTT
CASEGAWGGELFF
>NA|TRBV4-3|TRBJ1-1|NA
TGCGCCAGCAGCCAGGGTTTACAGAACACTGAAGCTTTCTTT
CASSQGLQNTEAFF
>NA|TRBV7-2|TRBJ2-5|NA
TGTGCCAGCAGCGGACAGCACCAAGAGACCCAGTACTTC
CASSGQHQETQYF
>NA|TRBV30|TRBJ2-1|TRBD2
TGTGCCTGGAGTCAGCGGGGGAGCTCCTACAATGAGCAGTTCTTC
CAWSQRGSSYNEQFF
>NA|TRBV10-3|TRBJ2-3|NA
TGTGCCATCAGGGCTGACACAGATACGCAGTATTTT
CAIRADTDTQYF
>NA|TRBV6-2/TRBV6-3|TRBJ2-3|TRBD2
TGTGCCAGCAGTTACGGGACTAGCGGGTCCCCTAGCACAGATACGCAGTATTTT
CASSYGTSGSPSTDTQYF
>NA|TRBV13|TRBJ2-7|NA
TGTGCCAGCAGCTTAGGCCAGTCCTACGAGCAGTACTTC
CASSLGQSYEQYF
>NA|TRBV5-1|TRBJ1-4|NA
TGCGCCAGCAGCCCCGGAAGGGGTCCTAATGAAAAACTGTTTTTT
CASSPGRGPNEKLFF
>few|TRBV19|TRBJ1-1|NA
TGTGCCAGTAGTATGACCAGGGCCACTGAAGCTTTCTTT
CASSMTRATEAFF
>NA|TRBV6-2/TRBV6-3|TRBJ1-4|NA
TGTGCCAGCAGTTACCCAGCAGTGGGTAATGAAAAACTGTTTTTT
CASSYPAVGNEKLFF
>NA|TRBV7-2|TRBJ2-3|TRBD2
TGTGCCAGCAGCTTGACTAGCGGGGTAGATACGCAGTATTTT
CASSLTSGVDTQYF
>NA|TRBV19|TRBJ1-4|NA
TGTGCCAGTAGTGGACCCGGGACGGAACTTGGAAAACTGTTTTTT
CASSGPGTELGKLFF
>NA|TRBV18|TRBJ2-1|NA
TGTGCCAGCTCACCCCCCGTCGAAGGGAATGAGCAGTTCTTC
CASSPPVEGNEQFF
>NA|TRBV10-3|TRBJ2-1|NA
TGTGCCATCAGTGAGTCGACCTACAATGAGCAGTTCTTC
CAISESTYNEQFF
>few|TRBV6-2/TRBV6-3|TRBJ2-3|NA
TGTGCCAGCAGTTCGCGCCGTGGTAGCACAGATACGCAGTATTTT
CASSSRRGSTDTQYF
>NA|TRBV18|TRBJ2-5|TRBD2
TGTGCCAGCTCACCGAGGCTCGGACTAGCGGGAGAAGAGACCCAGTACTTC
CASSPRLGLAGEETQYF
>NA|TRBV6-5|TRBJ2-2|NA
TGTGCCAGCAGTTACTCGACCGGGACCAACACCGGGGAGCTGTTTTTT
CASSYSTGTNTGELFF
>NA|TRBV5-5|TRBJ1-4|NA
TGTGCCAGCAGCTCACAGGCTGCAACTAATGAAAAACTGTTTTTT
CASSSQAATNEKLFF
>NA|TRBV6-2/TRBV6-3|TRBJ1-2|NA
TGTGCCAGCAGCGGGACGGCGGCTCGATATGGCTACACCTTC
CASSGTAARYGYTF
>once|TRBV3-1/TRBV3-2|TRBJ2-7|TRBD2
TGTGCCAGCAGCCGGCCGGGACTATCCTACGAGCAGTACTTC
CASSRPGLSYEQYF
>once|TRBV5-4|TRBJ2-7|NA
TGTGCCAGCAGTCAAGGGGGGACATCTCAGCCCTACGAGCAGTACTTC
CASSQGGTSQPYEQYF
>NA|TRBV6-2/TRBV6-3|TRBJ1-5|NA
TGTGCCAGCAGTTGGGCTCAGGGGAGCAATCAGCCCCAGCATTTT
CASSWAQGSNQPQHF
>NA|TRBV3-1/TRBV3-2|TRBJ1-2|NA
TGTGCCAGCAGCCAAGACCGTGGGCAGGGAGGTTTCTATGGCTACACCTTC
CASSQDRGQGGFYGYTF
>NA|TRBV5-1|TRBJ1-4|NA
TGCGCCAGCAGCGAGGGCGATACTAATGAAAAACTGTTTTTT
CASSEGDTNEKLFF
>NA|TRBV5-8|TRBJ2-7|TRBD2
TGTGCCAGCAGCTTGGAAGCGGGAGGGCCGTACGAGCAGTACTTC
CASSLEAGGPYEQYF
>NA|TRBV29-1|TRBJ1-2|TRBD1
TGCAGCGTCCGGGACAGCTATGGCTACACCTTC
CSVRDSYGYTF
>NA|TRBV3-1/TRBV3-2|TRBJ1-1|NA
TGTGCCAGCAGCCTCGGACGGAACCATGGGCCTGAAGCTTTCTTT
CASSLGRNHGPEAFF
>NA|TRBV4-3|TRBJ2-1|NA
TGCGCCAGCAGCCAAGCTCTCAGGGGCAGATACAATGAGCAGTTCTTC
CASSQALRGRYNEQFF
>NA|TRBV5-8|TRBJ2-7|NA
TGTGCCAGCAGCTTGGCATGGAACGAGCAGTACTTC
CASSLAWNEQYF
>once|TRBV30|TRBJ1-1|NA
TGTGCCTGGAGTCCCCCGGACAGACCAGACACTGAAGCTTTCTTT
CAWSPPDRPDTEAFF
>NA|TRBV29-1|TRBJ2-5|NA
TGCAGCTCGGCAGGGAGGCAAGAGACCCAGTACTTC
CSSAGRQETQYF
>NA|TRBV19|TRBJ2-3|NA
TGTGCCAGTAGTAGGGACACTAGCACAGATACGCAGTATTTT
CASSRDTSTDTQYF
>NA|TRBV14|TRBJ2-7|NA
TGTGCCAGCAGCCAACGGGGTGTTGAGCAGTACTTC
CASSQRGVEQYF